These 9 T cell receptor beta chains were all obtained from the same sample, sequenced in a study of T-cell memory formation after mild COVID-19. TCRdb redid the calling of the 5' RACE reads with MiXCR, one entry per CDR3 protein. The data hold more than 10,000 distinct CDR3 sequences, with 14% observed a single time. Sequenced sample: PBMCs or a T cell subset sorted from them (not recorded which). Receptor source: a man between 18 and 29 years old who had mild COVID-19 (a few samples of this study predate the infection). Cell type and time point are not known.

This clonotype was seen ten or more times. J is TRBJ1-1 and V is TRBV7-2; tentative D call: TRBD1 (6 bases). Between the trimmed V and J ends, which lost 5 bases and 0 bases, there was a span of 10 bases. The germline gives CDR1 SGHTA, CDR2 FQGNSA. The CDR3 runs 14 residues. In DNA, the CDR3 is TGTGCCAGCAGCCCGGGACACCTGAACACTGAAGCTTTCTTT. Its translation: CASSPGHLNTEAFF.

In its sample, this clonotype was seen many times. For the CDR3, the DNA is TGTGCCAGCAGTTTAGTAGGGGCAGGAGGCTACACCTTC. This codes for CASSLVGAGGYTF. This chain joins TRBV28 and TRBJ1-2; possibly TRBD1 for D (5 bases). The V gene's germline CDR1 is MDHEN and CDR2 SYDVKM. This CDR3 is 13 amino acids long. Between the trimmed V and J ends, which lost 2 bases and 8 bases, there was a span of 12 bases.

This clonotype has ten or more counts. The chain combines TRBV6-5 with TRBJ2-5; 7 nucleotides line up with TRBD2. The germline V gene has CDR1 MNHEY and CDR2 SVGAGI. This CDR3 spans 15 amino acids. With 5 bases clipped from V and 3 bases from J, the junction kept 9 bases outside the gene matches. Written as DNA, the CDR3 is TGTGCCAGCAGTCCTATCACTAGCGTAGAAGAGACCCAGTACTTC. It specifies CASSPITSVEETQYF.

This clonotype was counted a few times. DNA of the CDR3: TGTGCCAGCGGGACTCCTTTATCTTTGGAGCAGTACTTC. This encodes CASGTPLSLEQYF. The chain employs TRBV10-3 and TRBJ2-7; tentatively, D is TRBD2 (6 bases). The V end lost 10 bases, the J end lost 7 bases, and 20 bases lay between the germline ends. Germline V CDR1 and CDR2: ENHRY, SYGVKD. The CDR3 loop spans 13 amino acids.

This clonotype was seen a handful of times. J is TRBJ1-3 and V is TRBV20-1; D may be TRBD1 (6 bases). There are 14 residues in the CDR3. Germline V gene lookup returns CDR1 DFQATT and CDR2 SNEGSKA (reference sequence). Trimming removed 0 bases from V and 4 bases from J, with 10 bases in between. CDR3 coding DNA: TGCAGTGCTAGAGATGGGGGGGCCGGAAACACCATATATTTT. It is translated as CSARDGGAGNTIYF.

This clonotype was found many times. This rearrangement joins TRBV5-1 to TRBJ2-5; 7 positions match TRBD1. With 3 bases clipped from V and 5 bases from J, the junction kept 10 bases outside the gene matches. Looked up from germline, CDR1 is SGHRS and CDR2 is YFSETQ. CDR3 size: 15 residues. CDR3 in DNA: TGCGCCAGCAGCTCCCCGGAAGGGGGCATGGAGACCCAGTACTTC. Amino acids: CASSSPEGGMETQYF.

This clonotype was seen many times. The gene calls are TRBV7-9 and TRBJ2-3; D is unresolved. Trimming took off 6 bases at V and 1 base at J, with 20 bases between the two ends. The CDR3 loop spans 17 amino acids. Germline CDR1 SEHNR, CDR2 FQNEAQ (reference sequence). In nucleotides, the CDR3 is TGTGCCAGCAGACACCGGGTCATGATTTTGGGCACAGATACGCAGTATTTT. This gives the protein CASRHRVMILGTDTQYF.

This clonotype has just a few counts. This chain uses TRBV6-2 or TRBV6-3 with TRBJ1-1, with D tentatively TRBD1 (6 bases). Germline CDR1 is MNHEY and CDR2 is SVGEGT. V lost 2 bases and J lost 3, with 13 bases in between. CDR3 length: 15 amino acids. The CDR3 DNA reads TGTGCCAGCAGTTACCCCAGCTCAGGGGACACTGAAGCTTTCTTT. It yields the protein CASSYPSSGDTEAFF.

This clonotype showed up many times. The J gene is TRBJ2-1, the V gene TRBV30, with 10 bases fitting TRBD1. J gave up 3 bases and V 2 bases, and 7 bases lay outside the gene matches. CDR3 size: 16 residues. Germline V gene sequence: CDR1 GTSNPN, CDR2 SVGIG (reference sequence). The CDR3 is CAWSLPGTGVYNEQFF. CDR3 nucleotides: TGTGCCTGGAGTCTTCCGGGGACAGGGGTCTACAATGAGCAGTTCTTC.